The source of this T cell receptor beta chain is a study of cytomegalovirus exposure and HLA in healthy donors. The study, taken as a whole, reports: An analysis was carried out later, and it reportedly showed fewer N-insertions in an Asian-associated ancestry cluster than the approximately 680-donor mean. The investigators catalogued 160 or so TCR beta chains as cytomegalovirus-associated.

In the case of this clone: Its antigen is not known.

PCR used 60 Vbeta primers and 13 Jbeta primers. Some clones are missing from TCRdb's copy, which holds only in-frame ones; the method was immunoSEQ multiplex PCR. The table shows fewer than 120,000 clones, with around 80% occurring only once. This sequence was found in a man aged 25 to 45 in good health and CMV-seropositive. Sequenced input: PBMCs.

CDR3 sequence: CASSESVAGGYTF. The CDR3 DNA reads TGCGCCAGCAGTGAATCGGTAGCTGGTGGCTACACCTTC. This chain joins TRBV10-1 and TRBJ1-2, with unresolved D. The CDR3 is 13 residues long. The germline V gene has CDR1 WNHNN and CDR2 SYGVQD (reference sequence). Trimming stripped 3 bases from V and 7 bases from J, with 12 bases between.